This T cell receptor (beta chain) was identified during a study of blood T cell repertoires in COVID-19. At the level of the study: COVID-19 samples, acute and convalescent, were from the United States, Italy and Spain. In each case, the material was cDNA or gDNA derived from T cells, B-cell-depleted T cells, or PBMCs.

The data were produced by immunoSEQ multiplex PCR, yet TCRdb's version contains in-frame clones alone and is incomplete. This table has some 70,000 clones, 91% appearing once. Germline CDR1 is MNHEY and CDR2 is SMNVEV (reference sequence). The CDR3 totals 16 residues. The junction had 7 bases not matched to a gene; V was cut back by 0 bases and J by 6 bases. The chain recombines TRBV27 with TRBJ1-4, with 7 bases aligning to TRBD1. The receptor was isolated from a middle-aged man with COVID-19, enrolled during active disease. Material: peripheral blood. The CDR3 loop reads CASSLSPGQGDEKLFF. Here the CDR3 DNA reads TGTGCCAGCAGTTTATCACCGGGTCAGGGGGATGAAAAACTGTTTTTT.